The 13 T cell receptor beta chains presented below share a single source sample, sequenced in a study of CD8 T cells in ankylosing spondylitis. In TCRdb, the 5' RACE reads were re-called with MiXCR into one record per CDR3 protein. The repertoire includes a few hundred thousand distinct CDR3 sequences, 20% to 25% of them detected once, and 3.5% sits in the top ten. Material: blood, either unsorted or a sorted T cell fraction (not recorded which). These receptors all stem from a female donor with ankylosing spondylitis or in good health (not recorded which).

This clonotype was observed a few times. The gene calls are TRBV5-1 and TRBJ2-1; maybe TRBD2 (5 bases). The germline CDR1 and CDR2 sequences are SGHRS and YFSETQ. There are 15 residues in the CDR3. V gave up 2 bases and J gave up 0 bases, with 9 bases separating them. This chain's CDR3 is CASSFSAASYNEQFF. CDR3 coding DNA: TGCGCCAGCAGCTTCTCAGCGGCCTCCTACAATGAGCAGTTCTTC.

The chain recombines TRBV4-2 with TRBJ2-1, with 11 bases aligning to TRBD2. Per the germline V gene, CDR1 is LGHNA and CDR2 is YNFKEQ. Trimming cost V 0 bases and J 8 bases; bases outside gene matches: 12. The CDR3 sequence is 18 residues long. The CDR3 sequence is CASSQEVSSGRLVYEQFF. CDR3 DNA: TGTGCCAGCAGCCAAGAGGTATCTAGCGGGAGGTTGGTCTATGAGCAGTTCTTC.

V gene TRBV7-2 combines with J gene TRBJ1-5; no reliable D call. Trimming left V 2 bases short and J 3 bases short, with 11 bases between. The CDR3 spans 15 residues. Germline CDR1 and CDR2: SGHTA and FQGNSA. The CDR3 spells CASSLYTADNQPQHF. CDR3 DNA: TGTGCCAGCAGCTTATATACAGCTGACAATCAGCCCCAGCATTTT.

The chain is built from TRBV5-6 and TRBJ2-1; TRBD2 matches at 7 bases. This CDR3 is built from 17 residues. The germline gives CDR1 SGHDT, CDR2 YYEEEE. V shed 4 bases, J shed 3 bases, and the junction held 13 bases outside the gene matches. The CDR3 DNA reads as TGTGCCAGCAGCCCGCTTCGGACGACGGGGGGCTACAATGAGCAGTTCTTC. This codes for CASSPLRTTGGYNEQFF.

This clonotype was seen only a few times. The chain employs TRBV29-1 and TRBJ2-1, with 10 bases that match TRBD2. J was trimmed by 0 bases and V by 6 bases; bases with no gene match: 14. CDR3 size: 18 residues. CDR1 and CDR2 from the germline V gene are SQVTM and ANQGSEA. The CDR3 region has the DNA TGCAGCGTGCGACTAGCGGGTATGGGGGGTAGCTCCTACAATGAGCAGTTCTTC. It specifies CSVRLAGMGGSSYNEQFF.

Details on this clonotype: This may be a read error: a much more frequent sequence differs by one nucleotide. The rearrangement uses TRBV10-3 and TRBJ2-3, with D maybe TRBD1 (5 bases). The V and J ends lost 2 bases and 10 bases respectively, with 16 bases between them. The germline V gene has CDR1 ENHRY and CDR2 SYGVKD. This CDR3 is built from 14 residues. The CDR3 is CAISEGMTEPAQYF. The CDR3 nucleotides are TGTGCCATCAGTGAGGGAATGACAGAGCCCGCGCAGTATTTT.

This clonotype has a handful of counts. The chain links TRBV29-1 to TRBJ1-1; tentatively, D is TRBD1 (6 bases). CDR1 is SQVTM and CDR2 is ANQGSEA in the germline V gene. CDR3 size: 13 residues. With 8 bases removed from V and 4 bases from J, the gap between germline ends came to 17 bases. The CDR3 protein is CSMTGGWGTEAFF. Written as DNA, the CDR3 is TGCAGCATGACGGGGGGCTGGGGCACTGAAGCTTTCTTT.

The chain employs TRBV7-3 and TRBJ2-2, with no clear D. The CDR3 spans 13 residues. V lost 5 bases and J lost 9, with 13 bases in between. Germline V gene sequence: CDR1 SGHTA, CDR2 FQGTGA. CDR3 loop: CASSPAPDRELFF. As DNA, the CDR3 is TGTGCCAGCAGCCCCGCGCCGGACCGGGAGCTGTTTTTT.

The CDR3: CASSVDRADEQYF. Written as DNA, the CDR3 is TGTGCCAGCAGCGTAGACAGGGCGGACGAGCAGTACTTC. The V gene is TRBV9, the J gene TRBJ2-7; weak D call: TRBD1 (6 bases). The CDR3 consists of 13 residues. Per the germline V gene, CDR1 is SGDLS and CDR2 is YYNGEE. The V and J ends lost 0 bases and 5 bases respectively, with 9 bases between them.

V usage is TRBV20-1 and J usage is TRBJ2-1, with TRBD2 matching over 12 bases. CDR1 is DFQATT, CDR2 SNEGSKA, per germline (reference sequence). The V segment lost 4 bases and the J segment 5 bases; nucleotides outside the gene matches: 6. The CDR3 runs 15 residues. The CDR3 DNA sequence: TGCAGTGCTACCACGACTAGCGGGAGCGACAATGAGCAGTTCTTC. It is translated as CSATTTSGSDNEQFF.

The chain employs TRBV7-6 and TRBJ2-1; D may be TRBD1 or TRBD2 (5 bases each). Germline CDR1 is SGHVS and CDR2 is FNYEAQ. The CDR3 sequence is 11 residues long. V shed 11 bases and J shed 16 bases, with 21 bases lying between them. DNA of the CDR3: TGTGCCGTCTCAGGGAGCTCGGCCCCATTCTTC. Protein sequence: CAVSGSSAPFF.

The V call is TRBV27, the J call TRBJ2-7; TRBD2 matches at 10 bases. V was clipped by 3 bases and J by 2 bases; unmatched bases: 7. The CDR3 length is 16 residues. Germline V gene lookup returns CDR1 MNHEY and CDR2 SMNVEV (reference sequence). CDR3 in amino acids: CASSLLAGGIPYEQYF. CDR3 coding DNA: TGTGCCAGCAGTTTGTTAGCGGGAGGCATCCCCTACGAGCAGTACTTC.

This clonotype has only a few counts. The CDR3 region has the DNA TGTGCCAGCAGATCCCCGGCGACGGATGGCTACACCTTC. As protein: CASRSPATDGYTF. This chain links TRBV11-2 with TRBJ1-2; D unclear. CDR3 length: 13 amino acids. V was pared by 6 bases and J by 6 bases, with 14 bases between. Germline loops: CDR1 SGHAT, CDR2 FQNNGV.